The clone carrying this T cell receptor beta chain was seen a handful of times. What it binds is unknown. Within Nashville, Tennessee resided all donors, each a Caucasian adult. Per the germline V gene, CDR1 is SGHDN and CDR2 is FVKESK. The CDR3 is 14 amino acids. The ends lost 2 bases at V and 3 bases at J; junction bases unmatched: 3. These data originate in a study of shared clonotypes between healthy human individuals. General study results and limits: Naive subsets generally had larger estimated richness than memory subsets.

The table came from immunoSEQ multiplex PCR; TCRdb's copy has only in-frame clones and leaves some out. The sample consists of about 2.4 million clones, approximately 94% of them appearing once. Sequencing was carried out using naive CD4+ T cells from PBMCs. The subset here: CD45RA+ positively selected. J is TRBJ2-7 and V is TRBV14, with TRBD1 identical over 8 bases. This TCR was recovered from a man aged 18 to 30 in good health. Some clones in this sample may be carry-over from other donors' samples. The CDR3 DNA follows: TGTGCCAGCAGCCAACTGGACAGGGACTACGAGCAGTACTTC. Protein product: CASSQLDRDYEQYF.